Sequencing of this TCR beta chain was carried out in a study of tumor-infiltrating lymphocytes in primary liver carcinoma. CDR1 is MNHEY and CDR2 is SVGEGT in the germline V gene. The CDR3 covers 14 residues. Reverse transcription of around 0.45 ug total RNA with a constant-region primer produced TCR beta cDNA. Slightly modified ARM-PCR, run as three nested multiplex PCR rounds, produced the TCR beta libraries. Both of the initial two PCR rounds ran for approximately 11 cycles and employed TRBV1-TRBV30 forward primers alongside a C-beta reverse primer. A single record per CDR3 protein comes from TCRdb applying MiXCR to the multiplex PCR reads. The top ten hold approximately 21% of the sample, which has 110,000 or so distinct CDR3 sequences, about four fifths seen once. Note on this clonotype: In this CDR3 the conserved last residue, phenylalanine or tryptophan, is missing, so a read error is likely.

Starting material for RNA and DNA co-extraction consisted of roughly 20-34 mg of unsorted bulk tissue. The TCR was taken from a man in his forties with primary liver carcinoma and hepatitis B virus infection. This sequence joins TRBV6-2 or TRBV6-3 and TRBJ2-7; 8 nucleotides agree with TRBD1. Sequenced sample: liver tumor tissue from sampling region 3. The subset here: tumor region T3, left-lateral pole. In DNA form, the CDR3 reads TGTGTCAGCAGCCTCCGGGACAGGACCCACGAGCAGTACCTC. It translates to CVSSLRDRTHEQYL.